This T cell receptor beta chain was recorded in a study of OX40 agonist ivuxolimab in advanced cancers. Background on the study: Patients were treated with ivuxolimab, an agonistic anti-OX40 (CD134) antibody. Among those enrolled, mean age was approximately 62 years (range about 23 to 90) and less than 90% were male.

The J segment lost 10 bases and the V segment lost 2 bases, leaving 8 bases of the junction unmatched. The CDR3 totals 13 residues. Germline V gene lookup returns CDR1 SGHDN and CDR2 FVKESK. The repertoire was sequenced with immunoSEQ multiplex PCR; TCRdb's copy has only in-frame clones and lacks some. The table shows approximately 160,000 clones, with around 94% occurring only once. Study-wide results and caveats: At 0.1 to 3.0 mg/kg, CD4+ and CD8+ blood T cells expanded clonally by week 6.

Worth noting for this clone: Its antigen is unknown.

The TCR was taken from an adult with an advanced solid tumor such as melanoma, head and neck, liver or kidney cancer. The specimen comprised CD4+ or CD8+ T cells sorted from blood, sampled in a trial of the OX40 agonist ivuxolimab. This chain connects TRBV14 to TRBJ2-7; 7 bases are shared with TRBD2. The CDR3 here is CASSQLGGFVQYF. The CDR3 coding sequence is TGTGCCAGCAGCCAACTGGGGGGGTTCGTCCAGTACTTC.